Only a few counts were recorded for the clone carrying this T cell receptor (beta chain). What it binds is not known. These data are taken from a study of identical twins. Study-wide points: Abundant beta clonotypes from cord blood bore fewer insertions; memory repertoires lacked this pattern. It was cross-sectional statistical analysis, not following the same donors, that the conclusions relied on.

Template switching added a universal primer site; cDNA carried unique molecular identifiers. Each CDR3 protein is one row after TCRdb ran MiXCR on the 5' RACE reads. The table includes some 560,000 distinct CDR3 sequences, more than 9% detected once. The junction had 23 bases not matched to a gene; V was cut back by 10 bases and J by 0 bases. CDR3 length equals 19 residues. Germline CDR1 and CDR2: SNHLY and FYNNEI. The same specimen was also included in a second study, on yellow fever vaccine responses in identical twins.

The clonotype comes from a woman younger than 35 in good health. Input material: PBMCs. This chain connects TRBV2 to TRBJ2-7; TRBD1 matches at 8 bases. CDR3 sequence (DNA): TGTGCCACCCGGGCCACCTCGACAGGGGCAACTACTTACTCCTACGAGCAGTACTTC. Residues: CATRATSTGATTYSYEQYF.